These T cell receptor beta chains were read from a single sample in a study of T cell clonotyping in hematopoietic cell transplantation. Generated by immunoSEQ multiplex PCR, the TCRdb table keeps only in-frame clones and is missing some. The sample includes 25,000 to 30,000 clones, roughly 91% of them seen just once. This specimen was peripheral blood mononuclear cells, taken before stem cell transplant. These receptors all stem from a man aged 45-65 years with acute myeloid leukemia. Some clones in this sample may be carry-over from other donors' samples. Each CDR3 is given with its conserved first and last residue. A D gene is named only where the DNA matches it firmly. Only some rows state a clone size, as once, few, many or a class for expanded clones.

TRBV28	.	TRBJ1-2	.	CASSPHRGLVLGYGYTF	TGTGCCAGCAGTCCACACCGGGGTTTGGTGCTTGGCTATGGCTACACCTTC
TRBV19	once	TRBJ1-3	TRBD1	CASSSPHWTGASGNTIYF	TGTGCCAGTAGTTCGCCTCACTGGACAGGGGCCTCTGGAAACACCATATATTTT
TRBV4-3	.	TRBJ1-2	TRBD1	CASSQDLSGGRGYTF	TGCGCCAGCAGCCAAGATCTGTCAGGGGGTCGTGGCTACACCTTC
TRBV7-3	.	TRBJ2-2	TRBD2	CASTIAGGPGTGELFF	TGTGCCAGCACCATAGCGGGGGGGCCGGGCACCGGGGAGCTGTTTTTT
TRBV19	.	TRBJ2-1	TRBD2	CASKSGGRYNEQFF	TGTGCCAGTAAAAGCGGGGGACGCTACAATGAGCAGTTCTTC
TRBV28	.	TRBJ2-7	.	CASSLGGEGRLYEQYF	TGTGCCAGCAGCCTCGGCGGGGAAGGACGCCTCTACGAGCAGTACTTC
TRBV27	few	TRBJ1-6	.	CASSLRGLSPLHF	TGTGCCAGCAGTTTAAGGGGACTTTCACCCCTCCACTTT
TRBV28	.	TRBJ2-7	.	CASSLFDSYEQYF	TGTGCCAGCAGTTTATTCGATTCCTACGAGCAGTACTTC
TRBV5-1	.	TRBJ2-6	.	CASSLGSSGANVLTF	TGCGCCAGCAGCTTAGGGAGCTCTGGGGCCAACGTCCTGACTTTC
TRBV7-2	.	TRBJ1-2	.	CASSLGGGGLNYGYTF	TGTGCCAGCAGCTTAGGGGGCGGGGGCCTGAACTATGGCTACACCTTC
TRBV28	.	TRBJ1-1	.	CASSPPGALNTEAFF	TGTGCCAGCAGCCCGCCGGGAGCCCTAAACACTGAAGCTTTCTTT
TRBV5-1	.	TRBJ1-6	.	CASSSGPRGDASSYNSPLHF	TGCGCCAGCAGCTCCGGACCTCGGGGGGACGCGAGCTCCTATAATTCACCCCTCCACTTT
TRBV4-3	.	TRBJ1-5	.	CASSQDLGEAQPQHF	TGCGCCAGCAGCCAAGATTTAGGGGAAGCTCAGCCCCAGCATTTT
TRBV5-1	.	TRBJ2-7	TRBD1	CASSYGTGIMDEQYF	TGCGCCAGCAGCTACGGGACAGGTATAATGGACGAGCAGTACTTC
TRBV7-2	once	TRBJ2-3	TRBD2	CASSLREGGRDTQYF	TGTGCCAGCAGCTTGCGGGAGGGCGGGAGAGATACGCAGTATTTT
TRBV10-3	.	TRBJ2-6	.	CAISESGGSGANVLTF	TGTGCCATCAGTGAGTCGGGGGGCTCTGGGGCCAACGTCCTGACTTTC
TRBV19	.	TRBJ2-3	.	CASSMIGASPDTQYF	TGTGCCAGTAGTATGATCGGCGCTAGTCCAGATACGCAGTATTTT
TRBV28	.	TRBJ2-5	.	CASSLLGRETQYF	TGTGCCAGCAGTTTATTGGGGCGGGAGACCCAGTACTTC
TRBV5-1	few	TRBJ2-1	.	CASSIHTSLQGNEQFF	TGCGCCAGCAGCATCCACACTAGTCTCCAGGGGAATGAGCAGTTCTTC
TRBV16	.	TRBJ2-3	.	CASSQSAGRWGDTQYF	TGTGCCAGCAGCCAATCGGCAGGAAGATGGGGGGATACGCAGTATTTT
TRBV7-2	.	TRBJ1-2	TRBD1	CASSSSGTENYGYTF	TGTGCCAGCAGCTCATCCGGGACAGAGAACTATGGCTACACCTTC
TRBV11-2	.	TRBJ2-7	.	CASSPPGSYEQYF	TGTGCCAGCAGTCCTCCGGGATCCTACGAGCAGTACTTC
TRBV6-5	.	TRBJ1-1	.	CASMVRGLLGPGAFF	TGTGCCAGCATGGTCCGGGGACTCTTGGGACCCGGGGCTTTCTTT
TRBV6-5	.	TRBJ2-5	.	CASRRLQPPETQYF	TGTGCCTCCCGGAGGTTGCAACCACCGGAGACCCAGTACTTC
TRBV4-3	.	TRBJ1-2	.	CASSQEQGSPFYGYTF	TGCGCCAGCAGCCAAGAACAGGGCTCCCCTTTCTATGGCTACACCTTC
TRBV5-6	.	TRBJ2-1	TRBD1	CASTKLGQGFEQFF	TGTGCCAGCACCAAACTAGGACAGGGATTTGAGCAGTTCTTC
TRBV5-5	.	TRBJ2-1	.	CASSSKGGGSYNEQFF	TGTGCCAGCAGCTCGAAGGGAGGCGGATCTTACAATGAGCAGTTCTTC
TRBV5-6	.	TRBJ1-4	.	CASSELGTSLTGKLFF	TGTGCCAGCAGCGAACTAGGGACGTCTCTTACGGGAAAACTGTTTTTT
TRBV14	.	TRBJ1-1	.	CASSHQAAFTEAFF	TGTGCCAGCAGCCACCAGGCCGCTTTCACTGAAGCTTTCTTT
TRBV9	once	TRBJ1-2	TRBD1	CASSSRQGGTGYTF	TGTGCCAGCAGCTCGAGACAGGGAGGGACCGGCTACACCTTC
TRBV21-1	.	TRBJ1-5	.	CASSKRVVGDQPQHF	TGTGCCAGCAGCAAGAGGGTAGTAGGGGATCAGCCCCAGCATTTT
TRBV7-8	.	TRBJ2-1	.	CASSTRVRRDEQFF	TGTGCCAGCAGCACCCGAGTCCGAAGGGATGAGCAGTTCTTC
TRBV7-2	.	TRBJ1-1	.	CASSFWQNTEAFF	TGTGCCAGCAGCTTCTGGCAGAACACTGAAGCTTTCTTT
TRBV5-1	few	TRBJ2-7	TRBD1	CASSLDRGSYEQYF	TGCGCCAGCAGCTTGGACAGGGGCTCCTACGAGCAGTACTTC
TRBV19	.	TRBJ2-7	TRBD2	CASSARDGGYEQYF	TGTGCCAGTAGTGCCCGGGACGGGGGGTACGAGCAGTACTTC
TRBV4-1	.	TRBJ1-4	TRBD1	CASSRTGRDEKLFF	TGCGCCAGCAGCCGGACAGGGAGGGATGAAAAACTGTTTTTT